The clone carrying this T cell receptor beta chain has a handful of counts. The target antigen is unknown. This sample was included in a study of CD8 T cells in ankylosing spondylitis. The study, taken as a whole, reports: Disease-linked clones had a CD8+ phenotype and relatively low frequency in peripheral blood. For ankylosing spondylitis blood, a TCR beta motif of 7 or 8 highly homologous variants appeared characteristic.

TCRdb passed the 5' RACE reads through MiXCR, listing each CDR3 protein once. The data hold fewer than 500,000 distinct CDR3 sequences, with more than 25% observed a single time. Per germline, CDR1 ENHRY and CDR2 SYGVKD. This CDR3 spans 14 amino acids. J was trimmed by 3 bases and V by 7 bases; bases with no gene match: 5. The sequence was collected from a male donor with ankylosing spondylitis. The sample consisted of blood, either unsorted or a sorted T cell fraction (not recorded which). The chain links TRBV10-3 to TRBJ2-2; 7 bases line up with TRBD1. Here the CDR3 reads CAITKGADTGELFF. In DNA form, the CDR3 reads TGTGCCATCACCAAGGGGGCTGACACCGGGGAGCTGTTTTTT.